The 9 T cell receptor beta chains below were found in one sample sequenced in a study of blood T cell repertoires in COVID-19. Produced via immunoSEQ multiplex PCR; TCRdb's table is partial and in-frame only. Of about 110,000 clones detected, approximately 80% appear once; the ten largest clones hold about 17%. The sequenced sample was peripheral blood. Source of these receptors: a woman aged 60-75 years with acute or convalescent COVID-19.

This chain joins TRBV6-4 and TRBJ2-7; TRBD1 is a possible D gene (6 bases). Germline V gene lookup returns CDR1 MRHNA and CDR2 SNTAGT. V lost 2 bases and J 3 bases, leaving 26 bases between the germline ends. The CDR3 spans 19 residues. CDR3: CASSDGGLVVPPRNYEQYF. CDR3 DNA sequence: TGTGCCAGCAGTGACGGGGGCCTCGTAGTCCCCCCGAGGAACTACGAGCAGTACTTC.

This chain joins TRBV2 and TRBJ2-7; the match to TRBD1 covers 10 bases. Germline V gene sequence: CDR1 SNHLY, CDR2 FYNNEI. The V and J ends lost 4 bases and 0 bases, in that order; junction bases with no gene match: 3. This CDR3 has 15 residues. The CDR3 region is CASSAGTGVSYEQYF. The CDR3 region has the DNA TGTGCCAGCAGTGCCGGGACAGGGGTCTCCTACGAGCAGTACTTC.

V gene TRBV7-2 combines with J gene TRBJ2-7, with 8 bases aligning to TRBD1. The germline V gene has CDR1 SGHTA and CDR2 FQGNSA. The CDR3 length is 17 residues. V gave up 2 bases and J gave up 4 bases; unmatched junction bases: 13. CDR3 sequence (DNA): TGTGCCAGCAGCTTATCCGGACAGGGAGCGTCACTGTACGAGCAGTACTTC. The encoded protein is CASSLSGQGASLYEQYF.

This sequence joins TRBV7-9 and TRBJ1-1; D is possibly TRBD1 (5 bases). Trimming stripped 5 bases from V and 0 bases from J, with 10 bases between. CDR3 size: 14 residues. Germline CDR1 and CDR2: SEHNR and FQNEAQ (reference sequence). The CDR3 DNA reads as TGTGCCAGCAGCCGACAGAACATGAACACTGAAGCTTTCTTT. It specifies CASSRQNMNTEAFF. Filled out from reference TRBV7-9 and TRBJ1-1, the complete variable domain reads DTGVSQNPRHKITKRGQNVTFRCDPISEHNRLYWYRQTLGQGPEFLTYFQNEAQLEKSRLLSDRFSAERPKGSFSTLEIQRTEQGDSAMYLCASSRQNMNTEAFFGQGTRLTVV.

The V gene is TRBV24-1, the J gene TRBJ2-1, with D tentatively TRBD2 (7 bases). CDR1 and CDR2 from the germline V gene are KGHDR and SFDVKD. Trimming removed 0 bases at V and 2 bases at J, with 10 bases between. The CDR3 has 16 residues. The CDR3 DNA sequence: TGTGCCACCAGTGATTTGGGGGGGGGCGCCTACAATGAGCAGTTCTTC. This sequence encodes CATSDLGGGAYNEQFF.

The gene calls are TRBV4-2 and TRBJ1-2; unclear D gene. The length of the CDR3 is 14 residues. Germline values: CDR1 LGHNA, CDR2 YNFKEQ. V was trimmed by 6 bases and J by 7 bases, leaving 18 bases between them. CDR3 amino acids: CASSPEPGFGGYTF. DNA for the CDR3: TGTGCCAGCAGTCCCGAGCCGGGATTCGGTGGCTACACCTTC.

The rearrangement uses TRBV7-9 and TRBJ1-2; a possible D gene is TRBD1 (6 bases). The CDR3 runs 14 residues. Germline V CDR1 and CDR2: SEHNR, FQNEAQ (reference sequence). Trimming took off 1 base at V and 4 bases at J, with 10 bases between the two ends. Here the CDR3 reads CASSLDRRGYGYTF. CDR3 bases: TGTGCCAGCAGCTTAGATCGCAGGGGCTATGGCTACACCTTC.

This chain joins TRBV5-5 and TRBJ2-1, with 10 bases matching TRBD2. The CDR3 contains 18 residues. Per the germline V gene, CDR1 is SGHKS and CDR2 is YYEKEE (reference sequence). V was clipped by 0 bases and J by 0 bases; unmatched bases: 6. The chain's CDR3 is CASSLASGGPSSYNEQFF. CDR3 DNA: TGTGCCAGCAGCTTGGCTAGCGGGGGCCCTAGCTCCTACAATGAGCAGTTCTTC.

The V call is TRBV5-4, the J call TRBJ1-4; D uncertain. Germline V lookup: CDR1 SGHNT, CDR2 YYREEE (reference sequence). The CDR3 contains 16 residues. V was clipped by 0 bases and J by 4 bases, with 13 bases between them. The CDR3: CASSLAGGAINEKLFF. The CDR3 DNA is TGTGCCAGCAGCTTGGCCGGCGGCGCCATTAATGAAAAACTGTTTTTT.